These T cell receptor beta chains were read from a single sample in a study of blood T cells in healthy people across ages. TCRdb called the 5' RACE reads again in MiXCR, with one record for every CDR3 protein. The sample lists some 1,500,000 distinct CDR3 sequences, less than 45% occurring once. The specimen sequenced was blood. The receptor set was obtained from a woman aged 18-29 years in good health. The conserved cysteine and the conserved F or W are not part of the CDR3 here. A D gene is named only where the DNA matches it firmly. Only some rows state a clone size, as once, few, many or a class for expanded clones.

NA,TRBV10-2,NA,ASSEYGAAF
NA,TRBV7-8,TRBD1,ASSPDRGRHQPQH
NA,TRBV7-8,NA,ASSLGIRHRANVLT
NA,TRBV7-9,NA,ASSTTRPSSYNEQF
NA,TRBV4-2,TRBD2,ASSQAARTSVYNEQF
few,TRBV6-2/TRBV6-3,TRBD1,ASNSPRRGGITDTQY
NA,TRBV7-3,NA,ASSPFLIGPTEAF
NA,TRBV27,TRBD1,ASSSPGTGTNEQY
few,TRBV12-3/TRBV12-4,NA,ASSSERAGTDGLETQY
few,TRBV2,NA,ASSQTGRSYNEQY
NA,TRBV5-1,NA,ASSGGEGNQPQH
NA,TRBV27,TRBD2,ASSLFWEGRFAYNEQY
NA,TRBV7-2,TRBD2,ASSLGLGAAQY
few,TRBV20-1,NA,SARVFSAYEQY
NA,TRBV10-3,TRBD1,AIKTGGAPTEAF
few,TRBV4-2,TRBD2,ASSQAGAGDVPF
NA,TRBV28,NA,ASREPTGSYEQY
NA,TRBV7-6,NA,ASGDWEVDEQF
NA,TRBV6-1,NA,ASSEAVRTGELF
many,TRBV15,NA,ATSRDWFLGGSEQF
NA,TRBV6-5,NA,ASSYSETDGYGYT
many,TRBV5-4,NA,ASSLGTNSYNEQF
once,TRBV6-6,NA,ASSPRAHTEAF
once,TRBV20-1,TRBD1,SARAGQVFNEQY
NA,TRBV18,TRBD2,ASSPSTSGFNEQY
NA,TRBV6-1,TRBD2,ASRPSGGNSGANVLT
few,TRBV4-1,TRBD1,ASSERQGGYEQY
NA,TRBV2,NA,ASTGFGETQY
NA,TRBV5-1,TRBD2,ASSLALAGATEQY
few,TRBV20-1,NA,SAIRRYSYNEQF
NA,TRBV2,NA,ASSRLQGMGPGNTIY
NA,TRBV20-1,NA,SAQLSSYNSPLH
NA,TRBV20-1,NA,SARDQTVYEQY
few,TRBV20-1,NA,SAREIDNYGYT
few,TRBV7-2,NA,ASLAYNEQF
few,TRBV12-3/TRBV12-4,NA,ASSLFRVFSYGYT
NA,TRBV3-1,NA,ASSQDPTSSNEQF
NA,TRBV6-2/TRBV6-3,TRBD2,ASSPRLAGVHEQY
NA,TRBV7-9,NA,ASIGSFMNTEAF